This TCR beta chain was found in a study of early T cells in non-severe SARS-CoV-2 infection. Each CDR3 protein gets one entry after TCRdb re-called the 5' RACE reads with MiXCR. The top ten clones hold about 5% of a sample with tens of thousands of distinct CDR3 sequences, about 10% of them seen once. In this sample, this clonotype turned up a few times. V dropped 10 bases and J dropped 7 bases, with 7 bases sitting between them. From germline, CDR1 is ENHRY and CDR2 SYGVKD. The length of the CDR3 is 9 residues. The chain has TRBV10-3 and TRBJ1-2; D is ambiguous. The sequencing input was whole blood. The TCR sequence derives from an adult who was a healthcare worker with PCR-confirmed SARS-CoV-2 infection or an uninfected control (not recorded which). For the CDR3, the DNA is TGTGCCACCCTGGGTGGCTACACCTTC. Amino acids: CATLGGYTF.